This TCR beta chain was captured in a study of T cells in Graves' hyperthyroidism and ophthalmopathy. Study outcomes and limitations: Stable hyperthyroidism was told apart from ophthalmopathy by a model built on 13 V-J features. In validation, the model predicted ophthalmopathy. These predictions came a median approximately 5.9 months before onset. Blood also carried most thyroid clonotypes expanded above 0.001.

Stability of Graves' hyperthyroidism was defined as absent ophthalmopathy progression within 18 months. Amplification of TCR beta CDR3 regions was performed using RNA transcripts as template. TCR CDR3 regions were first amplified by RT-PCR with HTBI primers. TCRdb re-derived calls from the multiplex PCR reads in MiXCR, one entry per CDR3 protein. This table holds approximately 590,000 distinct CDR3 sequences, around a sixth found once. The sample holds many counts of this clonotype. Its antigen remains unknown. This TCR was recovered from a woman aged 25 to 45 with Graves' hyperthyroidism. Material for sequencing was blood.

For the CDR3, the DNA is TGCGCCAGCAGCTTGGCCATTGGGGGAAGTTCTGACATTCAGTACTTC. Encoded protein: CASSLAIGGSSDIQYF. The chain carries TRBV5-1 and TRBJ2-4; D may be TRBD1 or TRBD2 (5 bases each). This CDR3 region has 16 residues. From germline, CDR1 is SGHRS and CDR2 YFSETQ. Trimming took 0 bases from V and 8 from J, leaving 18 bases between them.